This T cell receptor (beta chain) emerged from a study of T cell repertoires in cytomegalovirus infection (dated by TCRdb to about 2019). The study in broad terms: Donor HLA type was relevant to the analysis, because carriage of CMV infection together with the matching HLA type was indicated by public TCR beta signatures. The investigation overall reported the following: Cumulative frequency of public TCR beta family members discriminated carriers of CMV infection plus the relevant HLA type in this cohort and an independent approximately 400-donor cohort. The ex vivo response was dominated by HLA-C-restricted CMV-specific TCR beta clonotypes, which also provided the single most frequent clonotype in two of eight donors.

Based on the germline V gene, the CDR1 and CDR2 sequences are SGHTA and FQGNSA. The junction shows trimming of 1 base on V and 8 bases on J, plus 8 bases between the germline ends. Spanning cysteine to phenylalanine, the CDR3 consists of 12 amino acids. The retained sequence is limited to the CDR3, 36 bases, with the frame set at the first base. TCRdb records Illumina HiSeq 1500 as the sequencer. TCRdb took the public reads, trimmed them with fastp at Q25, ran MiXCR for clone calling and kept in-frame beta chains. Each entry merges the rows of one CDR3 protein and shows their most common DNA and genes. This sample lists 200,000 to 300,000 distinct CDR3 sequences; 6% to 8% were detected once. Clones ranked in the top ten supply around 6% of the sample. The sample holds many counts of this clonotype. The specificity of this receptor is unknown. No qualities accompany the bases; no much larger clone lies one base away.

The source material was PBMCs. The sequence links TRBV7-2 to TRBJ1-2; matching of 5 bases hints at TRBD1 as the D gene. The clonotype was recovered from a human donor in good health (CMV status not recorded). Some clones in this sample may be carry-over from other donors' samples. The DNA sequence is given as TGTGCCAGCAGCTTAGACAGGAAAGGCTACACCTTC. This gives the protein CASSLDRKGYTF.